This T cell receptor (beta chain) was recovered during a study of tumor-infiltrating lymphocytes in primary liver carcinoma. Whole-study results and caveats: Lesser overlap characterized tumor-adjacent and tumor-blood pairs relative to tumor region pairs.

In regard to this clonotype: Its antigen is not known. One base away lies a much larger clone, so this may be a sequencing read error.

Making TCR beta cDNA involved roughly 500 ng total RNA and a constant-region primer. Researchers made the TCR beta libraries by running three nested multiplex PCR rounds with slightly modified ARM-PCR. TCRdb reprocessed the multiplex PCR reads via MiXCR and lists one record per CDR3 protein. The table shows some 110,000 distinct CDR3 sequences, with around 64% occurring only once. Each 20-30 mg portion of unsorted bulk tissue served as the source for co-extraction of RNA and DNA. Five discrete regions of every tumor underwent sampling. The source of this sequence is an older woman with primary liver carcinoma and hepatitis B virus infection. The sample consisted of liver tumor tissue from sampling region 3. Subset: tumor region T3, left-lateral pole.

The CDR3 sequence is CASSPNRGNPAGELFF. The CDR3 coding sequence is TGTGCCAGCAGCCCAAACAGGGGTAACCCCGCCGGGGAGCTGTTTTTT. The chain employs TRBV5-8 and TRBJ2-2; 7 positions match TRBD1. This CDR3 region has 16 residues. After removal of 4 bases from V and 6 bases from J, the junction contained 12 bases not matched to a gene. CDR1 and CDR2 from the germline V gene are SGHTS and YDEGEE.